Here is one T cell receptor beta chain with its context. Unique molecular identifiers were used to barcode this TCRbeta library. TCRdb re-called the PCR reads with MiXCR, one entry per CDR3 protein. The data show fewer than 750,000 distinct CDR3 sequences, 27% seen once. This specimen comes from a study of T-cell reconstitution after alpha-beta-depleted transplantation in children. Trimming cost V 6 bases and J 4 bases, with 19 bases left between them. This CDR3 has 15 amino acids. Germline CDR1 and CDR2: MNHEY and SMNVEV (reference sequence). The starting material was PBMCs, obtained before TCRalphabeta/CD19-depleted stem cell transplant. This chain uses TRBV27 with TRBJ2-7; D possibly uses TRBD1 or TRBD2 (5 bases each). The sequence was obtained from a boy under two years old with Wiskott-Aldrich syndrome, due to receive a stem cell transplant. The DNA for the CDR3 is TGTGCCAGCAGCACCCTACAGGCAGGGAGATACGAGCAGTACTTC. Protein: CASSTLQAGRYEQYF.